These T cell receptor beta chains were read from a single sample in a study of memory CD4+ T cells and cytomegalovirus serostatus. Here immunoSEQ multiplex PCR was the method, and the copy in TCRdb shows in-frame clones only, minus some. The profile shows approximately 56,000 clones, roughly 87% of them singletons. Sequenced sample: memory CD4+ T cells from blood. Receptor source: an adult in good health and CMV-seronegative. Both conserved end residues are part of each CDR3. The D gene is left open where the match is weak. Size values are once, few and many counts, or a class for expanded clones, and some rows have none.

d_gene,v_gene,abundance,j_gene,CDR3aa,CDR3nt
TRBD2,TRBV4-3,NA,TRBJ2-5,CASSQDASGGAKETQYF,TGCGCCAGCAGCCAAGATGCTAGCGGGGGGGCCAAGGAGACCCAGTACTTC
TRBD1,TRBV28,once,TRBJ1-5,CASSSYRQGGNQPQHF,TGTGCCAGCAGTTCCTATCGACAGGGCGGGAATCAGCCCCAGCATTTT
NA,TRBV4-2,NA,TRBJ2-1,CASSQESSSYNEQFF,TGTGCCAGCAGCCAAGAGTCCTCTTCCTACAATGAGCAGTTCTTC
NA,TRBV7-2,NA,TRBJ1-3,CASSLETFSGNTIYF,TGTGCCAGCAGCTTAGAAACTTTCTCTGGAAACACCATATATTTT
TRBD2,TRBV19,NA,TRBJ2-2,CASSTSGVTGELFF,TGTGCCAGCTCGACTAGCGGGGTCACCGGGGAGCTGTTTTTT
NA,TRBV30,NA,TRBJ2-1,CAWSPWANEQFF,TGTGCCTGGAGTCCATGGGCCAATGAGCAGTTCTTC
NA,TRBV27,NA,TRBJ2-1,CASSLYIADFSYNEQFF,TGTGCCAGCAGTTTATATATAGCGGACTTTTCCTACAATGAGCAGTTCTTC
NA,TRBV4-1,few,TRBJ1-3,CASSQTRDSGNTIYF,TGCGCCAGCAGCCAAACGAGGGACTCCGGAAACACCATATATTTT
NA,TRBV7-2,NA,TRBJ1-2,CASSLDTHNYGYTF,TGTGCCAGCAGCTTAGACACTCATAACTATGGCTACACCTTC
NA,TRBV19,NA,TRBJ2-2,CASSINRELFF,TGTGCCAGTAGTATAAACAGGGAGCTGTTTTTT
NA,TRBV14,NA,TRBJ1-1,CASRQQMNTEAFF,TGTGCCAGCAGACAGCAAATGAACACTGAAGCTTTCTTT
TRBD1,TRBV6-4,NA,TRBJ2-1,CASSFRDRVANEQFF,TGTGCCAGCAGCTTCCGGGACAGGGTAGCCAATGAGCAGTTCTTC
TRBD1,TRBV19,NA,TRBJ1-2,CASRTGNYGYTF,TGTGCCAGTAGGACAGGGAACTATGGCTACACCTTC
NA,TRBV30,NA,TRBJ1-6,CAWGGTLDYNSPLHF,TGTGCCTGGGGAGGAACCTTGGATTATAATTCACCCCTCCACTTT
TRBD2,TRBV7-2,NA,TRBJ2-1,CASSLKVRLAGGALFF,TGTGCCAGCAGCTTAAAGGTGCGGCTAGCGGGGGGTGCTTTGTTCTTC
NA,TRBV5-6,NA,TRBJ1-2,CASSFTGQTYGYTF,TGTGCCAGCAGCTTCACCGGACAGACCTATGGCTACACCTTC
NA,TRBV5-4,NA,TRBJ2-5,CASSLRDPQETQYF,TGTGCCAGCAGCTTGCGGGACCCTCAAGAGACCCAGTACTTC
TRBD2,TRBV6-1,NA,TRBJ2-3,CASSVGSSGGADTQYF,TGTGCCAGCAGTGTGGGGTCTAGCGGGGGGGCTGATACGCAGTATTTT
NA,TRBV11-2,once,TRBJ1-2,CASSLEDTRGYTF,TGTGCCAGCAGCTTAGAAGACACGCGAGGCTACACCTTC
NA,TRBV19,NA,TRBJ2-2,CASSPTPGTSSGELFF,TGTGCCAGTAGTCCAACACCGGGAACTAGCAGCGGGGAGCTGTTTTTT
NA,TRBV19,NA,TRBJ2-7,CASSMGGLDEQYF,TGTGCCAGTAGTATGGGGGGGCTGGACGAGCAGTACTTC
NA,TRBV20-1,few,TRBJ1-2,CSVSGGDGLF,TGCAGTGTCTCTGGAGGGGACGGCCTCTTC
NA,TRBV11-2,NA,TRBJ2-7,CASSPDRAGEQYF,TGTGCCAGCAGCCCAGACCGCGCTGGGGAGCAGTACTTC
NA,TRBV7-8,NA,TRBJ1-3,CASSIRDSGNTIYF,TGTGCCAGCAGCATCAGGGATTCTGGAAACACCATATATTTT
NA,TRBV10-3,NA,TRBJ1-5,CAISESEGQPQHF,TGTGCCATCAGTGAGTCGGAGGGTCAGCCCCAGCATTTT
NA,TRBV7-2,NA,TRBJ2-7,CASSFTRTSSDEQYF,TGTGCCAGCAGCTTCACCCGGACTTCGTCCGACGAGCAGTACTTC
TRBD2,TRBV28,NA,TRBJ2-5,CASSPGLAGGRETQYF,TGTGCCAGCAGTCCGGGACTAGCTGGCGGGCGGGAGACCCAGTACTTC
TRBD1,TRBV19,NA,TRBJ1-1,CASTTGQGEGSAFF,TGTGCCAGTACCACGGGACAGGGAGAGGGTTCGGCTTTCTTT
NA,TRBV7-2,NA,TRBJ2-7,CASSLTGDHTGASSYEQYF,TGTGCCAGCAGCTTAACAGGGGACCATACGGGGGCCAGCTCCTACGAGCAGTACTTC
NA,TRBV18,NA,TRBJ2-3,CASSPPGRRTQYF,TGTGCCAGCTCCCCACCGGGGAGACGAACGCAGTATTTT
NA,TRBV9,NA,TRBJ1-2,CASSVGPGQGYGYTF,TGTGCCAGCAGCGTAGGACCAGGGCAGGGCTATGGCTACACCTTC
NA,TRBV19,NA,TRBJ2-1,CASVPGQGRIDNNEQFF,TGTGCCAGTGTCCCGGGACAAGGCAGGATCGATAATAATGAGCAGTTCTTC
NA,TRBV6-5,once,TRBJ1-2,CASSRGGEGYTF,TGTGCCAGCAGCCGGGGGGGAGAAGGCTACACCTTC
NA,TRBV10-3,NA,TRBJ2-1,CAIMAIDNEQFF,TGTGCCATCATGGCAATCGACAATGAGCAGTTCTTC
NA,TRBV5-8,NA,TRBJ1-6,CASSPRRGHNSPLHF,TGTGCCAGCAGCCCCAGACGGGGCCATAATTCACCCCTCCACTTT
NA,TRBV30,NA,TRBJ1-3,CAWSVVSSGNTIYF,TGTGCCTGGAGTGTAGTCAGCTCTGGAAACACCATATATTTT
NA,TRBV28,NA,TRBJ1-5,CASSFYGFNQPQHF,TGTGCCAGCAGTTTCTATGGTTTCAATCAGCCCCAGCATTTT
NA,TRBV5-1,NA,TRBJ2-2,CASSFENTGELFF,TGCGCCAGCAGCTTTGAAAACACCGGGGAGCTGTTTTTT
TRBD1,TRBV6-4,NA,TRBJ1-1,CASRGGQLNTEAFF,TGTGCCAGCAGGGGGGGACAGCTGAACACTGAAGCTTTCTTT